This TCR beta chain was identified during a study of blood T cell repertoires in COVID-19. Study-wide context: Spain, Italy and the United States supplied samples that represented acute and convalescent COVID-19. T cells, B-cell-depleted T cells, or PBMCs provided the cDNA or gDNA that served as material.

CDR1 and CDR2 from the germline V gene are SGHRS and YFSETQ. This CDR3 is built from 14 residues. V trimming: 1 base; J trimming: 6 bases; junction bases outside the gene matches: 3. Authors' data handling: Amplified reference gene primers provided the basis for estimating nucleated cell counts. The repertoire was sequenced with immunoSEQ multiplex PCR; TCRdb's copy has only in-frame clones and lacks some. V and J calls and clone size are as listed in that table; D and trimming were resolved from the DNA. The table shows about 140,000 clones, with 70% to 80% occurring only once. This receptor was taken from a man between 50 and 59 years old with acute or convalescent COVID-19. V is TRBV5-1 and J is TRBJ2-1, with 8 bases lining up with TRBD2. Sequenced sample: peripheral blood. In DNA, the CDR3 is TGCGCCAGCAGCTTGCGCGGGGGGCTCAATGAGCAGTTCTTC. Translating gives CASSLRGGLNEQFF. Filled out from reference TRBV5-1 and TRBJ2-1, the complete variable domain reads KAGVTQTPRYLIKTRGQQVTLSCSPISGHRSVSWYQQTPGQGLQFLFEYFSETQRNKGNFPGRFSGRQFSNSRSEMNVSTLELGDSALYLCASSLRGGLNEQFFGPGTRLTVL.